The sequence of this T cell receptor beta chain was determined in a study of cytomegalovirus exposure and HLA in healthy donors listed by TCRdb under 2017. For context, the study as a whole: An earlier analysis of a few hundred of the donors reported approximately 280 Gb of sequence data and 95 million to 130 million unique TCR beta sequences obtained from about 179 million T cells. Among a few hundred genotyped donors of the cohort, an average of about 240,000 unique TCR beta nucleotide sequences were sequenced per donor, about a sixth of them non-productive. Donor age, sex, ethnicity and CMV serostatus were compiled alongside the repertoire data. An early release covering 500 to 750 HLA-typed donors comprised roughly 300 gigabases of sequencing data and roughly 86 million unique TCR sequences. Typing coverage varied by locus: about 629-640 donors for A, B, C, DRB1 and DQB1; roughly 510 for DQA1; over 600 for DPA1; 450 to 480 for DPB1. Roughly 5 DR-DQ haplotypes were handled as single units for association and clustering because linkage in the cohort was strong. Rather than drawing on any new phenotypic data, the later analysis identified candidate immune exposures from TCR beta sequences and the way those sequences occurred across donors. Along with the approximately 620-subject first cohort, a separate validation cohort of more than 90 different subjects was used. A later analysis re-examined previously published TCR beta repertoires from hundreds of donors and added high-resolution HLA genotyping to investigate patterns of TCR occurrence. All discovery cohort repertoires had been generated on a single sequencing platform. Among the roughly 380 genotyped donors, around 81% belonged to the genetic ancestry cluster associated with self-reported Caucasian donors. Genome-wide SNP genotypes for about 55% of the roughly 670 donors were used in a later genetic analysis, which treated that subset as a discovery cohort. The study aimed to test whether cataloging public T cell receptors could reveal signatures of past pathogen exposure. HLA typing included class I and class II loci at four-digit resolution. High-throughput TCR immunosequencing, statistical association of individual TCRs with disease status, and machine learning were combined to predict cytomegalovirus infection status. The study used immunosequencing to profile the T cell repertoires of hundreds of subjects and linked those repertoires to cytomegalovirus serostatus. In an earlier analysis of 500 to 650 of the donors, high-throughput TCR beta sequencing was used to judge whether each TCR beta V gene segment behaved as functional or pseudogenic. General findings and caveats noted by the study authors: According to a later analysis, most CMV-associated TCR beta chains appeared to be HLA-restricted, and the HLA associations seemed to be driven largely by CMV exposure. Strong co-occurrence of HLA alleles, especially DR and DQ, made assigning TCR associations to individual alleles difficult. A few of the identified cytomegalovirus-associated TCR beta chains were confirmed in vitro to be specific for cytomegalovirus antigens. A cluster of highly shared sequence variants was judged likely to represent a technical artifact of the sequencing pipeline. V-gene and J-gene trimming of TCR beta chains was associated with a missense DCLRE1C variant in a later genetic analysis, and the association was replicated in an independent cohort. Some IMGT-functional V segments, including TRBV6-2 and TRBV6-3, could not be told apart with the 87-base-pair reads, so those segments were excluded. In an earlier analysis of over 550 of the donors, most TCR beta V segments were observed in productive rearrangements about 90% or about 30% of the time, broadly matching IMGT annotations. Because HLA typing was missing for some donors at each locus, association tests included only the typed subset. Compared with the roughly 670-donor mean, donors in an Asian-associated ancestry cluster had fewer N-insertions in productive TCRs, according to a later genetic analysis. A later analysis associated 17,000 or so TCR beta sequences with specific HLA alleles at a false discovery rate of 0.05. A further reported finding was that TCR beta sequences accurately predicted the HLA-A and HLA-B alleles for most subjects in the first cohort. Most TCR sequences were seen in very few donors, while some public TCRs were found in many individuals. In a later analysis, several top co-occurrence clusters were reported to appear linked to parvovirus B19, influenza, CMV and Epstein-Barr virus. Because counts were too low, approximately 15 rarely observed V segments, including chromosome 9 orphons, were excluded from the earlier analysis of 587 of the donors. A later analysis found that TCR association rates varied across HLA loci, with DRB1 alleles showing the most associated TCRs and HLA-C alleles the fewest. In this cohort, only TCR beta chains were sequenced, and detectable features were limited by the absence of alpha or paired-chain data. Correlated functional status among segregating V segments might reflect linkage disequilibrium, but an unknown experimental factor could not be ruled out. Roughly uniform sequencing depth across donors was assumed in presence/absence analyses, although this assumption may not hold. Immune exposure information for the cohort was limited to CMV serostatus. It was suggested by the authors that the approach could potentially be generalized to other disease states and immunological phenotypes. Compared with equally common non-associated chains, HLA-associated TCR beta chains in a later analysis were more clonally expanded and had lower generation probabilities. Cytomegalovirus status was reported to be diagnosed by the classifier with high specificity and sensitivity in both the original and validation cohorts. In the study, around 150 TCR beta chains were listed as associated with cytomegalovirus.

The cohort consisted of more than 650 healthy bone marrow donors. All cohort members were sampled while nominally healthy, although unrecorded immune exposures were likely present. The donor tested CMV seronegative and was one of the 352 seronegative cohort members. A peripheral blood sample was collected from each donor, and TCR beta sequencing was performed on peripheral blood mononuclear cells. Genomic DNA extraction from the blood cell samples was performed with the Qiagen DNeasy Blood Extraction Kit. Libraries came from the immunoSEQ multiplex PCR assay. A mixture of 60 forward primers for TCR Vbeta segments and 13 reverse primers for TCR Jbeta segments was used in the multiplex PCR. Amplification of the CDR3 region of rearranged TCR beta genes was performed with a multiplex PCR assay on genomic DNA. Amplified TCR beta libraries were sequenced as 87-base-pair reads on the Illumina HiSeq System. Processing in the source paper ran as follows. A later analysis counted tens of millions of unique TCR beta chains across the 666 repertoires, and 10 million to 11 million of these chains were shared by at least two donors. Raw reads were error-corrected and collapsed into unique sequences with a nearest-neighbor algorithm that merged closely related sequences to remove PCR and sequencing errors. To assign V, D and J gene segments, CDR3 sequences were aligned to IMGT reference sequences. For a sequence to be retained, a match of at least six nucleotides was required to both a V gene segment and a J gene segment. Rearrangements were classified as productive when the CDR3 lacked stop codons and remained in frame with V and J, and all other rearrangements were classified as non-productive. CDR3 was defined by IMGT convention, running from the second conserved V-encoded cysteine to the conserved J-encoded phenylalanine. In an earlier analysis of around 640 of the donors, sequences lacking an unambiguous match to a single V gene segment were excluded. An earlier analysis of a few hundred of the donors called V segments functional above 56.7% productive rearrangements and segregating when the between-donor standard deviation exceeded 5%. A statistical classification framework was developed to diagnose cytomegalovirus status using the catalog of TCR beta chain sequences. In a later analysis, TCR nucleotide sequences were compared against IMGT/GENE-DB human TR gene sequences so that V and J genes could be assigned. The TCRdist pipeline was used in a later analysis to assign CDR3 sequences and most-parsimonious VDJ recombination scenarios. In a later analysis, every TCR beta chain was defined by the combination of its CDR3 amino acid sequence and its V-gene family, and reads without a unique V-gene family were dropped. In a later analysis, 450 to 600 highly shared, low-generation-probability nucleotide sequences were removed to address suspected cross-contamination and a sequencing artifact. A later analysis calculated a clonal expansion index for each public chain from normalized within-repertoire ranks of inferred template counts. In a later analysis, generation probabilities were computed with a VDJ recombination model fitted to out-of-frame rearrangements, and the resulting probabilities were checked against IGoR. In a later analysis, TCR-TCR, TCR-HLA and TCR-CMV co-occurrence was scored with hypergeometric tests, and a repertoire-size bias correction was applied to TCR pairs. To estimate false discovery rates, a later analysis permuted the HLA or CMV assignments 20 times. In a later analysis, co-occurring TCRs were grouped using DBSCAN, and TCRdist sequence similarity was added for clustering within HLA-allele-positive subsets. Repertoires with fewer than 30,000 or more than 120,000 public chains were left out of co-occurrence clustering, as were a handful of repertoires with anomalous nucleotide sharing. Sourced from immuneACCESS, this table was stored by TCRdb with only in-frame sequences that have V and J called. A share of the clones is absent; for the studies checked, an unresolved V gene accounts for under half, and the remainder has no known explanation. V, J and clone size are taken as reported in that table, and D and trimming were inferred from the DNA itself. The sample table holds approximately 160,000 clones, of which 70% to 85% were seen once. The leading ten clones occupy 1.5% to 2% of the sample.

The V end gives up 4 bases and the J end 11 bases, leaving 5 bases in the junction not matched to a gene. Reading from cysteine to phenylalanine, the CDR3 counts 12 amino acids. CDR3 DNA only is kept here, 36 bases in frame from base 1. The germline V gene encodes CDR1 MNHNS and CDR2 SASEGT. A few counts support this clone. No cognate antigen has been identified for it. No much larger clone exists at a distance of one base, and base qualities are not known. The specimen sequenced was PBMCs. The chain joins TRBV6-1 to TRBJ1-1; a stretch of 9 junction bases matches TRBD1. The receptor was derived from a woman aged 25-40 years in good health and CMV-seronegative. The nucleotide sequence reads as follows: TGTGCCAGCAGTGGGGACAGGGAGGCTGCTTTCTTT. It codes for CASSGDREAAFF.